These T cell receptor beta chains were read from a single sample in a study of blood T cells in healthy people across ages. TCRdb ran MiXCR on the 5' RACE reads and lists one entry per CDR3 protein. This table has around 1.5 million distinct CDR3 sequences, 59% appearing once. Sequenced: blood. All receptors derive from a man aged 18 to 29 in good health. Each CDR3 is given without its conserved first and last residue. Fields, in order: J gene, clone size, V gene, CDR3 protein. A clone size is listed for some rows: how often the clone was seen (once, few, many), or a class if it is expanded.

.	once	TRBV20-1	SARPGLGYEQY
TRBJ2-1	.	TRBV4-2	ASSQDPSGSSGEQF
TRBJ2-7	few	TRBV20-1	SADSGTASYEQY
.	.	TRBV2	ASSEEWSEQY
TRBJ1-2	.	TRBV4-1	ASSLWTFRGYT
TRBJ2-7	many	TRBV4-1	ASSRQVSYEQY
TRBJ1-3	.	TRBV4-1	ASSHGPGRGDGNTIY
.	.	TRBV11-1	ASSSPDRGGFIQY
TRBJ2-1	few	TRBV7-9	AGSNRGNNEQF
TRBJ2-5	few	TRBV9	ASSVQGGGETQY
TRBJ2-3	few	TRBV5-6	ASFRQDLTDTQY
TRBJ2-3	few	TRBV29-1	SGLAESTDTQY
TRBJ1-4	.	TRBV7-8	ASSAPRGGANEKLF
.	.	TRBV9	ASSVLSSGVYNEQY
TRBJ2-7	.	TRBV7-7	ASSRERAGTHEQY
TRBJ2-1	.	TRBV6-2/TRBV6-3	ASSYDDRGNNEQF
TRBJ2-7	.	TRBV12-3/TRBV12-4	ASSRPGLAAYEQY
TRBJ2-3	.	TRBV10-3	AISDVLAGGDTDTQY
TRBJ2-5	few	TRBV29-1	SVEDQKGRHPGETQY
TRBJ2-7	.	TRBV29-1	SVGGDRGSNYYEQY
TRBJ1-2	few	TRBV6-2/TRBV6-3	ASSRDSTNYGYT
TRBJ2-3	few	TRBV5-1	ASSTGITDTQY
.	once	TRBV4-1	ASSQVSGNCEQY
TRBJ1-2	.	TRBV4-1	ASSQDATSGRYGYT
TRBJ2-7	many	TRBV6-5	ASKGDAAYEQY
TRBJ2-1	.	TRBV4-1	ASSQEPGLATEQF
.	.	TRBV3-1	ASSQETTGREAYEQY
TRBJ2-1	few	TRBV20-1	SAILSDEQF
TRBJ2-3	.	TRBV27	ASSSAWGGTDTQY
TRBJ2-1	few	TRBV20-1	SASSSGESYNEQF
TRBJ1-1	.	TRBV4-3	ASSQDASNTEAF
TRBJ1-2	.	TRBV4-3	ASSPLPGQVYGYT
TRBJ1-1	once	TRBV20-1	SARGLEVEAF
TRBJ2-1	.	TRBV7-6	ASSLGPGVKGGQF
TRBJ2-3	few	TRBV7-2	ASSLGWQGGTDTQY
TRBJ2-1	.	TRBV15	ATSRDRDDEQF
TRBJ2-1	.	TRBV2	ASSESGLAGGGPYNEQF
TRBJ1-2	.	TRBV11-2	ASSTRIKGGGYT